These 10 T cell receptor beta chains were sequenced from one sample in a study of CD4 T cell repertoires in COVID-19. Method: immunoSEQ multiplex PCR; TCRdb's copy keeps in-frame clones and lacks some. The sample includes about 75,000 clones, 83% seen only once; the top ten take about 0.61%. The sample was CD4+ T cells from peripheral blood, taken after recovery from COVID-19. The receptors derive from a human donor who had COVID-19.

CDR3 amino acids: CASSLRGPSGDTQYF. The CDR3 bases are TGTGCCAGCAGCTTACGGGGGCCTTCGGGAGATACGCAGTATTTT. V is TRBV7-3 and J is TRBJ2-3; D may correspond to TRBD1 or TRBD2 (6 bases each). Trimming took 2 bases from V and 5 from J, leaving 14 bases between them. Germline CDR1 SGHTA, CDR2 FQGTGA. This CDR3 is 15 amino acids long.

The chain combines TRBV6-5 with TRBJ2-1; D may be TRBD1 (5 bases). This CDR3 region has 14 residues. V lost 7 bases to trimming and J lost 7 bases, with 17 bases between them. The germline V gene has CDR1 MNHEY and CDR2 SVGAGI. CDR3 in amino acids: CASKWQGGVNEQFF. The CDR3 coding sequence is TGTGCCAGCAAATGGCAGGGCGGAGTGAATGAGCAGTTCTTC.

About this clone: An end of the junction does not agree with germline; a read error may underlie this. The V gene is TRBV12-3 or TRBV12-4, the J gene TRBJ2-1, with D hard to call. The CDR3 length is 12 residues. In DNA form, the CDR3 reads TGTGCCAGCAGCTTAGGGCCCCATGAGCAGTTCTTC. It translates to CASSLGPHEQFF.

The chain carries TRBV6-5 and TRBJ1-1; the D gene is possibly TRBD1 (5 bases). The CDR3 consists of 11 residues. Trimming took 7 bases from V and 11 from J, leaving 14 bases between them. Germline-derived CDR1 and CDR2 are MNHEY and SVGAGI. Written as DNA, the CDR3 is TGTGCCAGCAAGTCGGGGCTGAGGGCTTTCTTT. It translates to CASKSGLRAFF.

The CDR3 sequence: CASSLGISNSPLHF. DNA for the CDR3: TGTGCCAGCAGCTTAGGGATCTCTAATTCACCCCTCCACTTT. V is TRBV11-2 and J is TRBJ1-6, with no clear D. Germline assignment: CDR1 SGHAT and CDR2 FQNNGV. Trimming took off 1 base at V and 6 bases at J, with 7 bases between the two ends. This CDR3 contains 14 residues.

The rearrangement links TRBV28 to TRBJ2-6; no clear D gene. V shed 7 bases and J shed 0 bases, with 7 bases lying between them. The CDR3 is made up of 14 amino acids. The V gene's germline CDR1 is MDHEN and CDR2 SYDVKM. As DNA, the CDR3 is TGTGCCAGCACCACCGTCTCTGGGGCCAACGTCCTGACTTTC. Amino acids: CASTTVSGANVLTF.

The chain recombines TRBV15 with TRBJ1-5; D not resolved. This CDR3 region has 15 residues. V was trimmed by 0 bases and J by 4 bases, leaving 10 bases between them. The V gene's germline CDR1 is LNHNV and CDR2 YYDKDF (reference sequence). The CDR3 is CATSRDKAGNQPQHF. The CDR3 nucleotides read TGTGCCACCAGCAGAGATAAGGCAGGTAATCAGCCCCAGCATTTT.

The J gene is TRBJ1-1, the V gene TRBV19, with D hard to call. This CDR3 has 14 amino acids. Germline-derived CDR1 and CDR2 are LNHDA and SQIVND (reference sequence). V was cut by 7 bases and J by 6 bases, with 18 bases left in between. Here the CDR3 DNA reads TGTGCCAGTACCCAGGACGCCCCTGGGGCTGAAGCTTTCTTT. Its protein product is CASTQDAPGAEAFF.

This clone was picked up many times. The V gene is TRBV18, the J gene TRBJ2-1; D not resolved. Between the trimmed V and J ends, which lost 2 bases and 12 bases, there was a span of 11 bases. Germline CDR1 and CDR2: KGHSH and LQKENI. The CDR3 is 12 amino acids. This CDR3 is CASSPEKGVQFF. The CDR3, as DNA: TGTGCCAGCTCACCAGAGAAGGGTGTGCAGTTCTTC.

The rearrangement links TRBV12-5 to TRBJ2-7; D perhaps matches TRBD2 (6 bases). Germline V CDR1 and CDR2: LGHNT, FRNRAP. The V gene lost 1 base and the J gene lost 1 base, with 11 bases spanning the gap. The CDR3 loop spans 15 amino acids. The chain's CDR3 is CASGLEPGLSYEQYF. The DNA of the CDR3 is TGTGCTAGTGGTTTGGAACCGGGACTTTCCTACGAGCAGTACTTC.